Listed below are T cell receptor beta chains from one sample, sequenced in a study of blood T cell repertoires in COVID-19. Using immunoSEQ multiplex PCR, the repertoire was profiled, and TCRdb retains in-frame clones only, with some absent. The sample gives some 97,000 clones, just under 95% of which show up once; 5.7% is in the top ten. Sequencing was performed on peripheral blood. The origin of the receptors is a man in his 70s with acute or convalescent COVID-19. Both conserved end residues are part of each CDR3. D genes are given only for firm matches. Expanded clones are given a class, and other clones once, few, many or no size at all.

v_gene,d_gene,abundance,j_gene,CDR3nt,CDR3aa
TRBV27,NA,NA,TRBJ1-1,TGTGCCAGCATCCCTCAAGGGGGCACTGAAGCTTTCTTT,CASIPQGGTEAFF
TRBV10-3,TRBD1,NA,TRBJ1-6,TGTGCCATCAGTGTGGGGACAGGGCAAGGGTCACCCCTCCACTTT,CAISVGTGQGSPLHF
TRBV12-3/TRBV12-4,NA,NA,TRBJ1-1,TGTGCCAGCAGTTTGTACGAGGAAGCTTTCTTT,CASSLYEEAFF
TRBV19,TRBD2,NA,TRBJ2-2,TGTGCCAGTAGTATAGCGGGAGGGAACACCGGGGAGCTGTTTTTT,CASSIAGGNTGELFF
TRBV28,NA,NA,TRBJ2-3,TGTGCCAGCAGTCTCCGTCTCACAGATACGCAGTATTTT,CASSLRLTDTQYF
TRBV24-1,TRBD1,NA,TRBJ1-2,TGTGCCACCAGTGAACCTCGGGACAGGGGTGCCTACACCTTC,CATSEPRDRGAYTF
TRBV28,TRBD1,NA,TRBJ1-2,TGTGCCGGGGGACAGGGGAGCTATGGCTACACCTTC,CAGGQGSYGYTF
TRBV5-3,TRBD1,few,TRBJ1-1,TGTGCCAGAAGCCGGGGACAGGGGGCTGAAGCTTTCTTT,CARSRGQGAEAFF
TRBV5-4,NA,NA,TRBJ1-2,TGTGCCAGCAGCTTGGGAGGGAACTATGGCTACACCTTC,CASSLGGNYGYTF
TRBV7-2,TRBD1,NA,TRBJ1-1,TGTGCCAGCAGCTTATTCGCTGAAACAGGGGGCGGCACTGAAGCTTTCTTT,CASSLFAETGGGTEAFF
TRBV2,TRBD2,NA,TRBJ2-3,TGTGCCAGCACGACTAGCTTAGTAGATACGCAGTATTTT,CASTTSLVDTQYF
TRBV6-2/TRBV6-3,TRBD2,NA,TRBJ2-3,TGTGCCAGCAGTTACCAGCGGGAGAGGGATACGCAGTATTTT,CASSYQRERDTQYF
TRBV5-1,TRBD1,NA,TRBJ2-3,TGCGCCAGCAGCTTGGCTAGGGGACAGCTAGATACGCAGTATTTT,CASSLARGQLDTQYF
TRBV5-1,TRBD1,few,TRBJ1-1,TGCGCCAGCAGCTTCGACAGGGCTGAAGCTTTCTTT,CASSFDRAEAFF
TRBV4-1,TRBD1,few,TRBJ1-2,TGCGCCAGCAGCCAAGATCTAGGGGTGACAGGGCTTGGCTACACCTTC,CASSQDLGVTGLGYTF
TRBV18,NA,NA,TRBJ1-1,TGTGCCAGCTCACCAGTCGGGTTGCGCACTGAAGCTTTCTTT,CASSPVGLRTEAFF
TRBV14,NA,NA,TRBJ1-1,TGTGCCAGCAGCCAAGGACTTGGGCAGGGTGGAACTGAAGCTTTCTTT,CASSQGLGQGGTEAFF
TRBV6-5,NA,NA,TRBJ1-3,TGTGCCAGCAGTTACTCGTGGGGCCGCTCTGGAAACACCATATATTTT,CASSYSWGRSGNTIYF
TRBV9,TRBD2,NA,TRBJ2-3,TGTGCCAGCAGCGCGTTCGGGGGGGGCGCAAGCACAGATACGCAGTATTTT,CASSAFGGGASTDTQYF
TRBV14,TRBD1,once,TRBJ1-3,TGTGCCAGCAGCCAAGAGGTGGGACAGATTATTGGAAACACCATATATTTT,CASSQEVGQIIGNTIYF
TRBV6-2/TRBV6-3,NA,once,TRBJ2-7,TGTGCCAGCAGTTACGGGGGGTCTCGGTACGAGCAGTACTTC,CASSYGGSRYEQYF
TRBV9,NA,NA,TRBJ2-7,TGTGCCAGCAGCTTGGGAGTGAGCTCCTACGAGCAGTACTTC,CASSLGVSSYEQYF
TRBV24-1,TRBD1,NA,TRBJ1-4,TGTGCCACGCAGCCGGGACAGGGGAATGAAAAACTGTTTTTT,CATQPGQGNEKLFF
TRBV18,TRBD1,NA,TRBJ2-7,TGTGCCAGCTCACCATTCGGGACAGGGGTCCACCCCGAGCAGTACTTC,CASSPFGTGVHPEQYF
TRBV6-5,NA,medium-sized,TRBJ2-2,TGTGCCAGCAGTTACTTGAGCGCGGGGGAGCTGTTTTTT,CASSYLSAGELFF
TRBV19,TRBD2,NA,TRBJ2-7,TGTGCCACCACGTCCCTAGCGGCGGGGATATACGAGCAGTATTTC,CATTSLAAGIYEQYF
TRBV9,NA,NA,TRBJ2-3,TGTGCCAGCAGCGCAGGTGGGGATACGCAGTATTTT,CASSAGGDTQYF
TRBV30,NA,NA,TRBJ1-2,TGTGCCTGGAGCCTCCCTTGGCATGGCTACACCTTC,CAWSLPWHGYTF
TRBV2,TRBD1,once,TRBJ1-2,TGTGCCAGCTCAGGGGGACAGGGGATGAACTATGGCTACACCTTC,CASSGGQGMNYGYTF
TRBV11-2,NA,NA,TRBJ1-3,TGTGCCAGCAGCCCTGGGACATTCAGAAACACCATATATTTT,CASSPGTFRNTIYF
TRBV25-1,NA,NA,TRBJ2-2,TGTGCCAGCAGTGAATTCTGGGAGGCGAACACCGGGGAGCTGTTTTTT,CASSEFWEANTGELFF
TRBV19,TRBD2,NA,TRBJ2-3,TGTGCCAGTAGTCTCGGACTAGCGGGTCTATCTAGCACAGATACGCAGTATTTT,CASSLGLAGLSSTDTQYF
TRBV12-3/TRBV12-4,TRBD1,NA,TRBJ1-2,TGTGCCAGCAGAACAGGGGTGGGGTATGGCTACACCTTC,CASRTGVGYGYTF
TRBV28,NA,NA,TRBJ1-2,TGTGCCAGCAGCCCTGGGGGCCGGTATGGCTACACCTTC,CASSPGGRYGYTF
TRBV18,TRBD1,NA,TRBJ2-7,TGTGCCAGCTCACGCGACGGGACAGGGAGGTACGGGCAGTACTTC,CASSRDGTGRYGQYF
TRBV15,TRBD2,NA,TRBJ2-4,TGTGCCACCCGGGCGGGAGGGGGAAACATTCAGTACTTC,CATRAGGGNIQYF
TRBV15,NA,NA,TRBJ1-6,TGTGCCACCAGCAGGACAGTTAATTCACCCCTCCACTTT,CATSRTVNSPLHF
TRBV5-1,TRBD2,many,TRBJ2-7,TGCGCCAGCAGCTTGGTAGGGAGGGTAAGGTCCTACGAGCAGTACTTC,CASSLVGRVRSYEQYF
TRBV30,NA,NA,TRBJ1-1,TGTGCCTGGAGTGTACAATCAGGGATCGTCGCTTTCTTT,CAWSVQSGIVAFF
TRBV4-1,TRBD1,NA,TRBJ1-3,TGCGCCAGCAGCCCGGGACAGGGGGCAGCGGGAAACACCATATATTTT,CASSPGQGAAGNTIYF
TRBV7-9,NA,NA,TRBJ1-6,TGTGCCAGCAGTTGGGAGCACTATAATTCACCCCTCCACTTT,CASSWEHYNSPLHF
TRBV7-8,NA,NA,TRBJ1-5,TGTGCCAGCAGCAAGCGGACAGAAGCGAATTCCTATAGCAATCAGCCCCAGCATTTT,CASSKRTEANSYSNQPQHF
TRBV5-1,TRBD1,NA,TRBJ1-3,TGCGCCAGCAGCTTGGGGGACAGAGGAAACACCATATATTTT,CASSLGDRGNTIYF
TRBV6-5,NA,NA,TRBJ2-7,TGTGCCAGCAGCCGACACAGACGGTACGAGCAGTACTTC,CASSRHRRYEQYF
TRBV7-9,TRBD1,NA,TRBJ1-2,TGTGCCAGCAGCTTAGTGACAGGGAATAGCTATGGCTACACCTTC,CASSLVTGNSYGYTF
TRBV24-1,TRBD2,NA,TRBJ2-3,TGTGCCACCAGTGATTTTCGTGTAGCGGGAGGGTCCACAGATACGCAGTATTTT,CATSDFRVAGGSTDTQYF
TRBV29-1,TRBD2,few,TRBJ2-1,TGCAGCGTTGACGCTAGCAAGTCGGGAGGGTTATCCTACAATGAGCAGTTCTTC,CSVDASKSGGLSYNEQFF
TRBV7-8,NA,NA,TRBJ2-7,TGTGCCAGCAGCTTTAGCGGATCCTACGAGCAGTACTTC,CASSFSGSYEQYF
TRBV9,NA,once,TRBJ2-7,TGTGCCAGCAGCCCCGAGGTGGGTCCCAACGAGCAGTACTTC,CASSPEVGPNEQYF
TRBV6-5,TRBD1,NA,TRBJ1-1,TGTGCCAGCAGGAACAGGGGGAACACTGAAGCTTTCTTT,CASRNRGNTEAFF
TRBV7-9,NA,NA,TRBJ2-7,TGTGCCAGCAGCTCGCTAGCGTCCGAGCAGTACTTC,CASSSLASEQYF
TRBV6-6,TRBD2,NA,TRBJ2-7,TGTGCCAGCAGTTACATGGCTAGCGGGGGAATGGGGCAGTACTTC,CASSYMASGGMGQYF